This T cell receptor (beta chain) was sequenced for a study of blood T cell repertoires in COVID-19. In the study overall: Collection of acute and convalescent COVID-19 samples took place in the United States, Italy and Spain.

The V gene end was trimmed by 4 bases and the J gene end by 7 bases; junction bases not matched to a gene: 10. Germline assignment: CDR1 SGDLS and CDR2 YYNGEE. This CDR3 is built from 15 residues. Sequencing was performed with immunoSEQ multiplex PCR; in TCRdb, only in-frame clones are kept and a portion is missing. The sample lists about 80,000 clones; roughly four fifths were seen once. What was sequenced was peripheral blood. This sequence originates from a human donor in a cohort sampled during active COVID-19. V and J are TRBV9 and TRBJ1-5; TRBD1 matches at 8 bases. CDR3 loop: CASSSEGSGGQPQHF. The CDR3 nucleotides are TGTGCCAGCAGCTCCGAGGGGTCAGGGGGCCAGCCCCAGCATTTT.